Listed below are T cell receptor beta chains from one sample, sequenced in a study of shared clonotypes between healthy human individuals. Assay used: immunoSEQ multiplex PCR; TCRdb lists only in-frame clones, some missing. The sample yields around 500,000 clones, roughly 83% seen once. Sample: PBMCs. The receptors shown here come from a woman aged 40 to 50 in good health. Some clones in this sample may be carry-over from other donors' samples. The CDR3 runs from the conserved cysteine through the conserved F or W. Each record gives: V gene, clone size, J gene, D gene, CDR3 protein, CDR3 DNA. The D gene is left open where the match is weak. Expanded clones get a size class; other rows say once, few or many, or leave the size out.

TRBV5-5	.	TRBJ1-5	.	CASSARAGDYQPQHF	TGTGCCAGCAGCGCAAGGGCGGGGGATTATCAGCCCCAGCATTTT
TRBV19	.	TRBJ2-5	TRBD2	CASGLAGETQYF	TGTGCCAGTGGACTAGCGGGAGAGACCCAGTACTTC
TRBV29-1	few	TRBJ2-1	.	CSVPSGANYGYNEQFF	TGCAGCGTGCCTTCAGGGGCTAATTATGGCTACAATGAGCAGTTCTTC
TRBV28	.	TRBJ2-7	TRBD1	CAGSQTGGTYEQYF	TGTGCCGGCAGTCAGACAGGGGGTACCTACGAGCAGTACTTC
TRBV25-1	.	TRBJ1-2	TRBD1	CASSEPGQRVYGYTF	TGTGCCAGCAGTGAACCGGGACAGAGAGTCTATGGCTACACCTTC
TRBV5-1	.	TRBJ1-1	.	CASSLGGVDTEAFF	TGCGCCAGCAGCTTGGGAGGGGTAGACACTGAAGCTTTCTTT
TRBV6-6	.	TRBJ2-2	.	CASSYLFPGSGELFF	TGTGCCAGCAGTTACCTGTTCCCGGGGTCCGGGGAGCTGTTTTTT
TRBV28	.	TRBJ1-4	.	CASSPPGGVLNEKLFF	TGTGCCAGCAGTCCCCCCGGGGGGGTCCTTAATGAAAAACTGTTTTTT
TRBV25-1	.	TRBJ2-3	.	CASTGGSEVDTQYF	TGTGCCAGCACCGGGGGTTCCGAGGTAGATACGCAGTATTTT
TRBV11-3	.	TRBJ2-7	TRBD1	CASRPTGLFPYEQYF	TGTGCCAGCAGACCGACAGGGCTTTTCCCATACGAGCAGTACTTC
TRBV19	few	TRBJ2-7	.	CASSITLDYEQYF	TGTGCCAGTAGTATTACGTTGGACTACGAGCAGTACTTC
TRBV10-1	few	TRBJ2-7	TRBD1	CASSECRGDRRVYEQYF	TGCGCCAGCAGTGAATGTCGTGGGGACAGAAGGGTCTACGAGCAGTACTTC
TRBV28	.	TRBJ1-1	.	CASSLITANTEAFF	TGTGCCAGCAGTTTAATTACAGCGAACACTGAAGCTTTCTTT
TRBV18	many	TRBJ2-1	.	CASSTGLYNEQFF	TGTGCCAGCTCAACGGGATTATACAATGAGCAGTTCTTC
TRBV18	few	TRBJ1-2	.	CASSPRGGRLLYGYTF	TGTGCCAGCTCACCCCGGGGGGGCCGGCTACTCTATGGCTACACCTTC
TRBV27	.	TRBJ2-2	.	CASWGRDTRPGGTNTGELFF	TGTGCCAGCTGGGGGCGGGACACGCGGCCAGGCGGCACGAACACCGGGGAGCTGTTTTTT
TRBV4-1	.	TRBJ2-3	.	CASSQEAGPSTDTQYF	TGCGCCAGCAGCCAAGAGGCGGGACCAAGCACAGATACGCAGTATTTT
TRBV30	.	TRBJ2-7	.	CAWNPFRDYEQYF	TGTGCCTGGAACCCCTTTAGAGACTACGAGCAGTACTTC
TRBV18	.	TRBJ1-3	.	CASSPVGVAGAGNTIYF	TGTGCCAGCTCACCCGTGGGTGTCGCCGGCGCTGGAAACACCATATATTTT
TRBV7-8	.	TRBJ1-5	.	CASSRGGLNQPQHF	TGTGCCAGCAGCCGGGGGGGGCTCAATCAGCCCCAGCATTTT
TRBV5-6	.	TRBJ2-7	.	CASSRSDEQYF	TGTGCCAGCAGCCGGTCGGACGAGCAGTACTTC
TRBV11-2	.	TRBJ1-1	.	CASSLGGGYDTEAFF	TGTGCCAGCAGCTTAGGAGGGGGTTATGACACTGAAGCTTTCTTT
TRBV4-2	.	TRBJ2-7	.	CASSLERTVEAYEQYF	TGTGCCAGCAGCTTGGAAAGGACTGTAGAAGCCTACGAGCAGTACTTC
TRBV10-2	.	TRBJ2-7	TRBD2	CASGFMRELNEQYF	TGCGCCAGCGGATTTATGCGGGAGCTGAACGAGCAGTACTTC
TRBV7-3	.	TRBJ2-1	TRBD2	CASSPTLAAYNEQFF	TGTGCCAGCAGCCCCACCCTAGCGGCCTACAATGAGCAGTTCTTC
TRBV7-2	few	TRBJ2-1	.	CASSLVAHNEQFF	TGTGCCAGCAGCTTAGTGGCACACAATGAGCAGTTCTTC
TRBV11-3	.	TRBJ2-5	TRBD2	CASSHGTNAAGETQYF	TGTGCCAGCAGCCATGGGACTAACGCAGCAGGAGAGACCCAGTACTTC
TRBV29-1	.	TRBJ2-3	TRBD2	CSVELADSTDTQYF	TGCAGCGTTGAGCTAGCGGATAGCACAGATACGCAGTATTTT
TRBV6-1	.	TRBJ2-3	TRBD2	CASNPSGMADTQYF	TGTGCCAGCAATCCTAGCGGGATGGCAGATACGCAGTATTTT